These 18 T cell receptor beta chains were all obtained from the same sample, sequenced in a study of T cell repertoires in cytomegalovirus infection (dated by TCRdb to 2018 to 2020). Sequencing instrument: Illumina HiSeq 1500. The public reads were reprocessed in TCRdb via fastp at Q25 and MiXCR, keeping in-frame beta chains. Entries that share a CDR3 protein sequence are merged under the most common genes and DNA. This sample lists tens of thousands of distinct CDR3 sequences; 3.5% to 4% were detected once. The ten biggest clones cover roughly 22% of the sample. The sample taken for sequencing was PBMCs. Receptors originate from a human donor in good health (CMV status not recorded). Some clones in this sample may be carry-over from other donors' samples.

This clonotype has a count of ten or more. V usage is TRBV7-2 and J usage is TRBJ2-7; 7 positions match TRBD1. Trimming at V came to 2 bases and at J to 4 bases, leaving 8 bases not matched to a gene. CDR1 and CDR2 (germline): SGHTA, FQGNSA. CDR3 length equals 15 residues. As DNA, the CDR3 is TGTGCCAGCAGCTTAAATCGGGTACAGGGGTACGAGCAGTACTTC. Translation: CASSLNRVQGYEQYF. The entire variable domain, with the rest obtained from reference TRBV7-2 and TRBJ2-7, is as follows: GAGVSQSPSNKVTEKGKDVELRCDPISGHTALYWYRQSLGQGLEFLIYFQGNSAPDKSGLPSDRFSAERTGGSVSTLTIQRTQQEDSAVYLCASSLNRVQGYEQYFGPGTRLTVT.

This clonotype was detected many times. The chain employs TRBV7-2 and TRBJ2-1; 8 bases map to TRBD2. This CDR3 region has 14 residues. Looked up from germline, CDR1 is SGHTA and CDR2 is FQGNSA. V was pared by 3 bases and J by 4 bases, with 2 bases of the junction left unmatched. The CDR3 reads CASSFSGAYNEQFF. CDR3 DNA sequence: TGTGCCAGCAGCTTTAGCGGGGCGTACAATGAGCAGTTCTTC.

This clonotype was seen repeatedly, ten times or more. The chain couples TRBV7-2 to TRBJ2-1, with D possibly being TRBD1 (6 bases). This CDR3 is 14 amino acids long. The V end was cut by 1 base, the J end by 8 bases, with 12 bases between. CDR1 and CDR2 (germline): SGHTA, FQGNSA. In DNA, the CDR3 is TGTGCCAGCAGCTTAGTCTCTGGGGGCGATGAGCAGTTCTTC. It codes for CASSLVSGGDEQFF.

The table lists this clonotype with many counts. CDR3 loop: CASSIGVPSYNEQFF. In nucleotides, the CDR3 is TGTGCCAGTAGTATAGGGGTCCCGTCCTACAATGAGCAGTTCTTC. The chain joins TRBV19 to TRBJ2-1; D unclear. V was shortened by 1 base and J by 1 base, with 8 bases between the two germline ends. There are 15 residues in the CDR3. Looked up from germline, CDR1 is LNHDA and CDR2 is SQIVND (reference sequence).

Comment on this clonotype: A much bigger clone sits one base away, suggesting this may be a read error. The rearrangement joins TRBV7-2 to TRBJ1-5; D is perhaps TRBD1 (5 bases). The CDR3 spans 15 residues. Germline-derived CDR1 and CDR2 are SGHTA and FQGNSA. Trimming removed 5 bases at V and 8 bases at J, with 19 bases between. CDR3: CASSPLAGSWEPQHF. For the CDR3, the DNA is TGTGCCAGCAGCCCTCTGGCAGGGTCGTGGGAGCCCCAGCATTTT.

Points on this clonotype: A much bigger clone sits one base away, suggesting this may be a read error. The chain links TRBV7-6 to TRBJ2-5; D is perhaps TRBD1 or TRBD2 (5 bases each). The CDR3 loop spans 15 amino acids. Trimming left V 1 base short and J 5 bases short, with 14 bases between. CDR1 and CDR2 (germline): SGHVS, FNYEAQ. The CDR3 loop is CASSLEGTQGETQYF. The CDR3, as DNA: TGTGCCAGCAGCTTAGAAGGGACCCAAGGGGAGACCCAGTACTTC.

In the case of this clonotype: This clone may be a read error of a much larger clone one base away. The V gene is TRBV28, the J gene TRBJ1-3; 11 bases match TRBD1. The CDR3 is 16 amino acids. Germline lookup yields CDR1 MDHEN and CDR2 SYDVKM. V gave up 2 bases and J gave up 2 bases; unmatched junction bases: 2. CDR3 sequence reads: CASSLTGQGAGNTIYF. The CDR3 bases are TGTGCCAGCAGTTTAACGGGACAGGGGGCTGGAAACACCATATATTTT.

This clonotype was counted ten times or more. The rearrangement uses TRBV6-5 and TRBJ2-7; D unclear. The V gene's germline CDR1 is MNHEY and CDR2 SVGAGI. CDR3 size: 11 residues. Trimming cost V 8 bases and J 6 bases, with 11 bases left between them. The CDR3 DNA is TGTGCCAGCGAACATGGGTTCGAGCAGTACTTC. Translation: CASEHGFEQYF.

This clonotype has a count of ten or more. The chain links TRBV27 to TRBJ2-2; D uncertain. V was cut by 2 bases and J by 6 bases, with 7 bases left in between. Germline V gene sequence: CDR1 MNHEY, CDR2 SMNVEV (reference sequence). CDR3 length: 13 amino acids. The chain's CDR3 is CASSLPVPGELFF. The CDR3 DNA reads TGTGCCAGCAGTTTACCCGTCCCCGGGGAGCTGTTTTTT.

This clonotype was counted many times. The chain joins TRBV7-2 to TRBJ2-5; 7 nucleotides line up with TRBD2. Germline trimming cut 5 bases from V and 1 base from J; bases unmatched to any gene: 13. Germline lookup yields CDR1 SGHTA and CDR2 FQGNSA. CDR3 length: 17 amino acids. The CDR3 DNA sequence: TGTGCCAGCAGCCCAGCGGGGCGGGTTCGGGCCCAAGAGACCCAGTACTTC. Its translation is CASSPAGRVRAQETQYF.

This clonotype was seen at least ten times. The rearrangement uses TRBV11-3 and TRBJ2-1; D remains unclear. Trimming stripped 5 bases from V and 0 bases from J, with 5 bases between. The CDR3 loop spans 13 amino acids. Germline V gives CDR1 SGHNT, CDR2 YENEEA. The CDR3 bases are TGTGCCAGCAGCCCAATCTCCTACAATGAGCAGTTCTTC. Its protein product is CASSPISYNEQFF. Complete variable domain (other parts from reference TRBV11-3 and TRBJ2-1): EAGVVQSPRYKIIEKKQPVAFWCNPISGHNTLYWYLQNLGQGPELLIRYENEEAVDDSQLPKDRFSAERLKGVDSTLKIQPAELGDSAVYLCASSPISYNEQFFGPGTRLTVL.

This clonotype appeared many times. The rearrangement uses TRBV11-3 and TRBJ2-3; 10 bases align to TRBD1. The J segment lost 3 bases and the V segment lost 6 bases, leaving 6 bases of the junction unmatched. CDR3 length equals 15 residues. The germline V gene encodes CDR1 SGHNT and CDR2 YENEEA. The DNA for the CDR3 is TGTGCCAGCAGAAAAGGACAGGGGGAGACAGATACGCAGTATTTT. Translating it yields CASRKGQGETDTQYF.

This clonotype was seen at least ten times. The J gene is TRBJ2-5, the V gene TRBV7-2; the match to TRBD2 covers 10 bases. With 1 base clipped from V and 6 bases from J, the junction kept 5 bases outside the gene matches. Germline V CDR1 and CDR2: SGHTA, FQGNSA. The CDR3 length is 15 residues. CDR3 nucleotide sequence: TGTGCCAGCAGCTTAGAAAGACTAGCGGGTCAGACCCAGTACTTC. Translation gives CASSLERLAGQTQYF.

This clonotype appeared many times. V and J are TRBV6-5 and TRBJ2-7, with D hard to call. Trimming took off 5 bases at V and 5 bases at J, with 10 bases between the two ends. This CDR3 contains 12 residues. CDR1 is MNHEY and CDR2 is SVGAGI in the germline V gene. CDR3 region: CASSAQSDEQYF. CDR3 sequence (DNA): TGTGCCAGCAGTGCCCAAAGCGACGAGCAGTACTTC.

With respect to this clonotype: Being one base from a much bigger clone, this may be a read error. The V and J genes are TRBV7-2 and TRBJ2-7, with 8 bases aligning to TRBD2. This CDR3 comprises 15 residues. J was trimmed by 4 bases and V by 5 bases; bases with no gene match: 10. Germline lookup yields CDR1 SGHTA and CDR2 FQGNSA. This CDR3 is CASSPTNGRAYEQYF. The CDR3 DNA is TGTGCCAGCAGCCCTACTAACGGGAGGGCGTACGAGCAGTACTTC.

This clonotype occurred a few times. V usage is TRBV19 and J usage is TRBJ1-5; D is perhaps TRBD1 (5 bases). V gave up 1 base and J gave up 5 bases, with 15 bases separating them. The germline gives CDR1 LNHDA, CDR2 SQIVND (reference sequence). The CDR3 totals 16 residues. The CDR3 nucleotides are TGTGCCAGTAGTATAGCCTTTGACAGCGGACATCAGCCCCAGCATTTT. It is translated as CASSIAFDSGHQPQHF. Full variable domain (missing parts from reference TRBV19 and TRBJ1-5): DGGITQSPKYLFRKEGQNVTLSCEQNLNHDAMYWYRQDPGQGLRLIYYSQIVNDFQKGDIAEGYSVSREKKESFPLTVTSAQKNPTAFYLCASSIAFDSGHQPQHFGDGTRLSIL.

This clonotype has a count of ten or more. This chain connects TRBV5-4 to TRBJ2-5, with 9 bases lining up with TRBD1. The CDR3 covers 15 residues. CDR1 is SGHNT, CDR2 YYREEE, per germline (reference sequence). V lost 4 bases to trimming and J lost 4 bases; unmatched junction nucleotides: 8. CDR3 in DNA: TGTGCCAGCAGCCCGCCGGGACAGGGACGAGAGACCCAGTACTTC. Protein sequence: CASSPPGQGRETQYF.

This clonotype occurred many times. The gene calls are TRBV27 and TRBJ2-7, with D perhaps given as TRBD1 or TRBD2 (5 bases each). The CDR3 sequence is 14 residues long. Germline V gene lookup returns CDR1 MNHEY and CDR2 SMNVEV (reference sequence). V was cut by 6 bases and J by 0 bases, with 12 bases left in between. The CDR3 bases are TGTGCCAGCAGGCGTGTGGGGGTCTCCTACGAGCAGTACTTC. Translating gives CASRRVGVSYEQYF.